These 21 T cell receptor beta chains were sequenced from one sample in a study of cytomegalovirus exposure and HLA in healthy donors. The table came from immunoSEQ multiplex PCR; TCRdb's copy has only in-frame clones and leaves some out. The sample lists 150,000 to 180,000 clones; around 84% were seen once. Material: PBMCs. The receptor source for this set is a human donor in good health.

CDR3: CASSLGGSGYEQYF. CDR3 DNA: TGTGCCAGCAGTTTAGGGGGGAGTGGGTACGAGCAGTACTTC. The chain joins TRBV28 to TRBJ2-7; possibly TRBD2 for D (6 bases). This CDR3 is built from 14 residues. With 2 bases removed from V and 4 bases from J, the gap between germline ends came to 12 bases. Germline V lookup: CDR1 MDHEN, CDR2 SYDVKM. The whole variable domain, remainder taken from reference TRBV28 and TRBJ2-7, is DVKVTQSSRYLVKRTGEKVFLECVQDMDHENMFWYRQDPGLGLRLIYFSYDVKMKEKGDIPEGYSVSREKKERFSLILESASTNQTSMYLCASSLGGSGYEQYFGPGTRLTVT.

This clone has a handful of counts. Mismatch with germline at one junction end may stem from a read error. This sequence joins TRBV15 and TRBJ1-1; possible D gene TRBD1, 5 bases. The CDR3 loop spans 14 amino acids. Germline V gene sequence: CDR1 LNHNV, CDR2 YYDKDF (reference sequence). The CDR3 protein is CATSGDSEYTEAFF. The CDR3 DNA sequence: TGTGCCACCAGCGGAGACAGCGAGTACACTGAAGCTTTCTTT.

The chain carries TRBV10-3 and TRBJ2-1; D remains unclear. The CDR3 length is 14 residues. V lost 3 bases and J lost 3, with 9 bases in between. Germline V gene lookup returns CDR1 ENHRY and CDR2 SYGVKD. CDR3 sequence: CAISDGSDYNEQFF. The CDR3 DNA reads as TGTGCCATCAGTGACGGGTCAGACTACAATGAGCAGTTCTTC.

The J gene is TRBJ1-2, the V gene TRBV28; 7 nucleotides align to TRBD1. Germline V gives CDR1 MDHEN, CDR2 SYDVKM. The J segment lost 3 bases and the V segment lost 0 bases, leaving 1 base of the junction unmatched. The CDR3 spans 14 residues. This CDR3 reads CASSLWTGHYGYTF. The CDR3 bases are TGTGCCAGCAGTTTATGGACAGGGCACTATGGCTACACCTTC.

This chain uses TRBV11-2 with TRBJ2-5; unclear D gene. CDR3 size: 16 residues. CDR1 is SGHAT and CDR2 is FQNNGV in the germline V gene. Trimming shortened V by 5 bases and J by 5 bases, and 21 bases separated the two germline ends. The CDR3 reads CASSADNGDLMETQYF. The CDR3 bases are TGTGCCAGCAGCGCGGATAATGGTGATTTAATGGAGACCCAGTACTTC.

V and J are TRBV5-1 and TRBJ2-2; D may be TRBD1 (5 bases). V gave up 5 bases and J gave up 0 bases, with 8 bases separating them. The CDR3 contains 14 residues. The germline gives CDR1 SGHRS, CDR2 YFSETQ. The CDR3 DNA sequence: TGCGCCAGCAGGGGGCAGGCGAACACCGGGGAGCTGTTTTTT. Amino acid sequence: CASRGQANTGELFF.

The chain employs TRBV4-1 and TRBJ2-7, with D unclear. In germline, CDR1 is MGHRA, CDR2 YSYEKL. This CDR3 spans 16 amino acids. Between the trimmed V and J ends, which lost 2 bases and 3 bases, there was a span of 17 bases. CDR3 DNA sequence: TGCGCCAGCAGCCAATTTATAGGCAGAGACTTCTACGAGCAGTACTTC. Its translation is CASSQFIGRDFYEQYF.

A single count supports this clone. The chain couples TRBV4-1 to TRBJ1-1; D ambiguous. CDR1 is MGHRA, CDR2 YSYEKL, per germline. V was cut by 0 bases and J by 2 bases, with 10 bases left in between. The CDR3 covers 15 residues. The CDR3 protein is CASSQDVVANTEAFF. CDR3 nucleotide sequence: TGCGCCAGCAGCCAAGATGTCGTAGCCAACACTGAAGCTTTCTTT.

CDR3 nucleotide sequence: TGTGCCAGCAGCGTGGGACTGAACACCGGGGAGCTGTTTTTT. It codes for CASSVGLNTGELFF. The rearrangement links TRBV6-4 to TRBJ2-2, with D possibly being TRBD2 (6 bases). The CDR3 is 14 amino acids. CDR1 and CDR2 (germline): MRHNA, SNTAGT. The germline V and J ends were trimmed by 6 bases and 1 base, with 9 bases remaining between them.

This clone was counted only a few times. CDR3 sequence: CASSAGGHGYTF. CDR3 coding DNA: TGTGCCAGCAGTGCGGGGGGGCATGGCTACACCTTC. This chain joins TRBV27 and TRBJ1-2; TRBD1 might be the D (6 bases). Germline lookup yields CDR1 MNHEY and CDR2 SMNVEV (reference sequence). Trimming removed 5 bases at V and 6 bases at J, with 10 bases between. The CDR3 is 12 amino acids.

The chain employs TRBV2 and TRBJ2-7; 7 positions match TRBD2. Germline assignment: CDR1 SNHLY and CDR2 FYNNEI. V shed 4 bases, J shed 3 bases, and the junction held 9 bases outside the gene matches. The CDR3 consists of 15 residues. The CDR3 coding sequence is TGTGCCAGCAGTGGGAGTCTAGCGGAACTCTACGAGCAGTACTTC. It encodes CASSGSLAELYEQYF. Full variable domain (remainder filled in from reference TRBV2 and TRBJ2-7): EPEVTQTPSHQVTQMGQEVILRCVPISNHLYFYWYRQILGQKVEFLVSFYNNEISEKSEIFDDQFSVERPDGSNFTLKIRSTKLEDSAMYFCASSGSLAELYEQYFGPGTRLTVT.

This clone has only a few counts. The J gene is TRBJ1-2, the V gene TRBV5-4, with 8 bases matching TRBD1. Trimming cost V 4 bases and J 6 bases; bases outside gene matches: 8. Germline loops: CDR1 SGHNT, CDR2 YYREEE (reference sequence). This CDR3 contains 14 residues. The CDR3 bases are TGTGCCAGCAGCCTAAGGACAGGGCTAAATGGCTACACCTTC. This encodes CASSLRTGLNGYTF.

The rearrangement links TRBV7-9 to TRBJ1-1; the D is unclear. There are 12 residues in the CDR3. V was cut by 5 bases and J by 0 bases, with 4 bases left in between. The germline V gene encodes CDR1 SEHNR and CDR2 FQNEAQ (reference sequence). CDR3 bases: TGTGCCAGCAGCCCTATGAACACTGAAGCTTTCTTT. It yields the protein CASSPMNTEAFF.

The gene calls are TRBV28 and TRBJ1-5; 8 nucleotides agree with TRBD1. The CDR3 runs 13 residues. The germline gives CDR1 MDHEN, CDR2 SYDVKM. V lost 10 bases and J lost 6; bases outside the gene matches: 8. The CDR3 reads CATHRDRTQPQHF. The DNA for the CDR3 is TGTGCCACCCACCGGGACAGGACTCAGCCCCAGCATTTT.

This chain uses TRBV5-1 with TRBJ1-1; D possibly corresponds to TRBD1 (6 bases). This CDR3 is 16 amino acids long. CDR1 SGHRS and CDR2 YFSETQ come from the germline V gene. Deletions cut 2 bases from V and 1 base from J, with 15 bases between. In DNA form, the CDR3 reads TGCGCCAGCAGCTTATTTTCAGGGGCCGGGAACACTGAAGCTTTCTTT. Translating it yields CASSLFSGAGNTEAFF.

This clone turned up a few times. The chain recombines TRBV18 with TRBJ2-7, with TRBD1 identical over 7 bases. Germline V gene lookup returns CDR1 KGHSH and CDR2 LQKENI. The V segment lost 2 bases and the J segment 5 bases; nucleotides outside the gene matches: 0. This CDR3 spans 12 amino acids. CDR3 sequence: CASSPTGDEQYF. For the CDR3, the DNA is TGTGCCAGCTCACCAACAGGGGACGAGCAGTACTTC.

This clone was detected once. At the DNA level, this CDR3 is encoded by other sequences in the same sample as well. The chain is built from TRBV29-1 and TRBJ2-1, with D perhaps matching TRBD1 (6 bases). Germline loops: CDR1 SQVTM, CDR2 ANQGSEA. V was pared by 3 bases and J by 0 bases, with 9 bases between. CDR3 length equals 14 residues. CDR3 in amino acids: CSVDQGGSYNEQFF. The CDR3 DNA is TGCAGCGTTGATCAAGGGGGCTCCTACAATGAGCAGTTCTTC.

This chain joins TRBV7-9 and TRBJ1-2; TRBD1 matches 9 bases. Germline CDR1 is SEHNR and CDR2 is FQNEAQ (reference sequence). The junction had 7 bases not matched to a gene; V was cut back by 4 bases and J by 7 bases. The CDR3 sequence is 14 residues long. CDR3 loop: CASSSLQGAAGYTF. The CDR3, as DNA: TGTGCCAGCAGCTCCTTACAGGGGGCTGCTGGCTACACCTTC.

The V and J genes are TRBV30 and TRBJ1-4; TRBD1 agrees at 7 bases. The trim removed 4 bases at V and 8 bases at J, leaving 7 bases unmatched. CDR3 length equals 13 residues. Germline values: CDR1 GTSNPN, CDR2 SVGIG (reference sequence). The CDR3 DNA reads as TGTGCCTGGACCCCCCGACAGGGCGAAAAACTGTTTTTT. Encoded protein: CAWTPRQGEKLFF.

This chain links TRBV19 with TRBJ1-1; no reliable D call. The germline CDR1 and CDR2 sequences are LNHDA and SQIVND (reference sequence). The CDR3 length is 14 residues. The germline V and J ends were trimmed by 9 bases and 3 bases, with 17 bases remaining between them. CDR3: CASRWGEDDTEAFF. The CDR3 nucleotides are TGTGCCAGCCGGTGGGGAGAGGATGACACTGAAGCTTTCTTT.

This clone came up once. This chain connects TRBV2 to TRBJ2-7; 12 nucleotides line up with TRBD2. The V segment lost 6 bases and the J segment 5 bases; nucleotides outside the gene matches: 8. CDR1 and CDR2 (germline): SNHLY, FYNNEI. This CDR3 is built from 15 residues. In nucleotides, the CDR3 is TGTGCCAGCAGGCCGACTAGCGGGAGCATCGACGAGCAGTACTTC. This gives the protein CASRPTSGSIDEQYF.